This T cell receptor beta chain was sequenced during a study of T-cell memory formation after mild COVID-19. General observations from the study: Clones that contracted clustered mainly in CM and EM if CD4+ and in EMRA if CD8+.

This clonotype showed up many times. Its target is not known. CDR1 is SGHRS and CDR2 is YFSETQ in the germline V gene. This CDR3 has 13 residues. The trim removed 5 bases at V and 8 bases at J, leaving 5 bases unmatched. TCRdb fed the 5' RACE reads into MiXCR, producing one record per CDR3 protein. The table includes about 200,000 distinct CDR3 sequences, 9% to 10% detected once. The genes are TRBV5-1 and TRBJ2-1, with TRBD1 identical over 9 bases. The sample was PBMCs or a T cell subset sorted from them (not recorded which). The TCR sequence derives from a man younger than 35 who had mild COVID-19 (a few samples of this study predate the infection). Cell type and time point are not known. Here the CDR3 DNA reads TGCGCCAGCAGGGACAGGGGAATTGATGAGCAGTTCTTC. Protein: CASRDRGIDEQFF.